The 17 T cell receptor beta chains listed next were all sequenced from one sample in a study of Ad26.COV2.S vaccination and SARS-CoV-2 variants. Some clones are missing from TCRdb's copy, which holds only in-frame ones; the method was immunoSEQ multiplex PCR. In the table there are over 250,000 clones, approximately 89% of which are singletons. Documented treatment: about 20 received Ad26.COV2.S at low or high dose, single or two shots; several received placebo; per-sample allocation not given. Sampling occurred on day 63 after the first vaccine or placebo injection. The sequencing used peripheral blood, collected in a trial of Ad26.COV2.S vaccine versus placebo. The receptors here all came from a person aged 18 to 59 who received the Ad26.COV2.S COVID-19 vaccine or a placebo.

This clone was detected once. The chain joins TRBV6-6 to TRBJ1-1; the D is unclear. Looked up from germline, CDR1 is MNHNY and CDR2 is SVGAGI (reference sequence). This CDR3 contains 11 residues. The V and J ends lost 5 bases and 1 base respectively, with 2 bases between them. CDR3 in DNA: TGTGCCAGCAGTCCGAACACTGAAGCTTTCTTT. Amino acids: CASSPNTEAFF.

The rearrangement uses TRBV29-1 and TRBJ2-2, with 10 bases identical to TRBD1. V trimming: 3 bases; J trimming: 6 bases; junction bases outside the gene matches: 7. Per germline, CDR1 SQVTM and CDR2 ANQGSEA. CDR3 length: 15 residues. The CDR3 is CSVDTGTGVSGELFF. CDR3 nucleotides: TGCAGCGTTGATACCGGGACAGGGGTCTCCGGGGAGCTGTTTTTT.

The chain uses TRBV10-3 and TRBJ2-2; D perhaps matches TRBD2 (5 bases). CDR3 length equals 15 residues. V was pared by 11 bases and J by 2 bases, with 18 bases between. Germline-derived CDR1 and CDR2 are ENHRY and SYGVKD. The CDR3 sequence is CASGWSSGNTGELFF. The DNA for the CDR3 is TGTGCCTCCGGATGGTCCAGCGGCAACACCGGGGAGCTGTTTTTT.

CDR3 coding DNA: TGTGCCAGCAGAGCTCTAGCGGACCCAAGATACGAGCAGTACTTC. Its translation is CASRALADPRYEQYF. The chain combines TRBV5-4 with TRBJ2-7; TRBD2 matches 7 bases. Per germline, CDR1 SGHNT and CDR2 YYREEE (reference sequence). CDR3 size: 15 residues. The trim removed 5 bases at V and 4 bases at J, leaving 12 bases unmatched.

This rearrangement joins TRBV18 to TRBJ1-4; D unclear. Germline V gene data show CDR1 as KGHSH and CDR2 as LQKENI. The germline V and J ends were trimmed by 5 bases and 10 bases, with 11 bases remaining between them. This CDR3 is 12 amino acids long. The CDR3 DNA reads TGTGCCAGCTCATCCCAAACGGGAAAACTGTTTTTT. It encodes CASSSQTGKLFF. The full variable domain, with the rest looked up from reference TRBV18 and TRBJ1-4, is NAGVMQNPRHLVRRRGQEARLRCSPMKGHSHVYWYRQLPEEGLKFMVYLQKENIIDESGMPKERFSAEFPKEGPSILRIQQVVRGDSAAYFCASSSQTGKLFFGSGTQLSVL.

The gene calls are TRBV6-5 and TRBJ1-1, with TRBD1 as a possible D gene (6 bases). The CDR3 totals 15 residues. V was cut by 2 bases and J by 6 bases, with 16 bases left in between. The germline CDR1 and CDR2 sequences are MNHEY and SVGAGI. The CDR3 DNA sequence: TGTGCCAGCAGTTACGAAAGGGGGGGGGCATCTGAAGCTTTCTTT. This encodes CASSYERGGASEAFF.

This chain links TRBV6-5 with TRBJ1-6, with D uncertain. Germline assignment: CDR1 MNHEY and CDR2 SVGAGI. This CDR3 comprises 16 residues. V was cut by 0 bases and J by 9 bases, with 15 bases left in between. The CDR3 spells CASSYSRVSEGSPLHF. CDR3 coding DNA: TGTGCCAGCAGTTACTCGAGAGTATCCGAGGGTTCACCCCTCCACTTT.

The chain employs TRBV7-3 and TRBJ2-2; D is perhaps TRBD1 (6 bases). This CDR3 has 18 residues. Germline V gene lookup returns CDR1 SGHTA and CDR2 FQGTGA. V lost 0 bases and J lost 2, with 16 bases in between. The DNA for the CDR3 is TGTGCCAGCAGCTTAACGTCCGGGCAGGGGAGAAACACCGGGGAGCTGTTTTTT. It specifies CASSLTSGQGRNTGELFF.

The chain employs TRBV5-1 and TRBJ1-2, with 11 bases identical to TRBD1. The CDR3 is 15 residues long. In germline, CDR1 is SGHRS, CDR2 YFSETQ. The junction had 8 bases not matched to a gene; V was cut back by 4 bases and J by 6 bases. In nucleotides, the CDR3 is TGCGCCAGCAGCATAGGACAGGGGGCAATGGATGGCTACACCTTC. Its translation is CASSIGQGAMDGYTF.

This clone was detected a few times. This chain connects TRBV5-1 to TRBJ2-1, with 7 bases fitting TRBD1. Germline-derived CDR1 and CDR2 are SGHRS and YFSETQ. This CDR3 has 16 residues. V lost 4 bases to trimming and J lost 5 bases; unmatched junction nucleotides: 12. The CDR3 loop is CASSPLTGTGDNEQFF. The DNA for the CDR3 is TGCGCCAGCAGCCCTTTGACAGGGACGGGCGACAATGAGCAGTTCTTC.

The V and J genes are TRBV10-3 and TRBJ1-2; TRBD1 is a possible D gene (6 bases). This CDR3 is 13 amino acids long. V lost 0 bases and J 6 bases, leaving 8 bases between the germline ends. Looked up from germline, CDR1 is ENHRY and CDR2 is SYGVKD. This CDR3 reads CAISESGTNGYTF. DNA of the CDR3: TGTGCCATCAGTGAGTCCGGGACAAATGGCTACACCTTC.

Details on this clone: Because the CDR3 is missing its conserved closing phenylalanine or tryptophan, this is likely a read error. The DNA is left out, because the CDR3 cannot be placed on it with certainty; the CDR3 is given as TCRdb lists it. The chain employs TRBV3-1 (or the pseudogene TRBV3-2) and TRBJ2-7. The CDR3 is 11 residues long, ends included. Germline values: CDR1 LGHDT, CDR2 YNNKEL (reference sequence). CDR3 sequence reads: CASSPNYKTHL.

The J gene is TRBJ1-4, the V gene TRBV7-2, with D unclear. Germline assignment: CDR1 SGHTA and CDR2 FQGNSA. V was trimmed by 5 bases and J by 7 bases, leaving 14 bases between them. The length of the CDR3 is 14 residues. CDR3 sequence (DNA): TGTGCCAGCAGCCCACCTAGTTATGGTGAAAAACTGTTTTTT. It specifies CASSPPSYGEKLFF. The full variable domain, in which reference TRBV7-2 and TRBJ1-4 provide the parts outside the CDR3, is GAGVSQSPSNKVTEKGKDVELRCDPISGHTALYWYRQSLGQGLEFLIYFQGNSAPDKSGLPSDRFSAERTGGSVSTLTIQRTQQEDSAVYLCASSPPSYGEKLFFGSGTQLSVL.

The chain links TRBV12-3 or TRBV12-4 to TRBJ2-3, with a weak D call TRBD2 (5 bases). Between the trimmed V and J ends, which lost 7 bases and 1 base, there was a span of 9 bases. The length of the CDR3 is 13 residues. CDR3 region: CASTPGGTDTQYF. In nucleotides, the CDR3 is TGTGCCAGCACCCCCGGGGGCACAGATACGCAGTATTTT.

The chain joins TRBV7-9 to TRBJ1-3; D remains unclear. The CDR3 runs to 15 residues. Trimming cost V 5 bases and J 1 base, with 12 bases left between them. Germline V lookup: CDR1 SEHNR, CDR2 FQNEAQ (reference sequence). The CDR3 sequence: CASSTGGYSGNTIYF. The DNA of the CDR3 is TGTGCCAGCAGCACCGGCGGGTATTCTGGAAACACCATATATTTT.

The chain has TRBV7-8 and TRBJ1-5; D call uncertain. From germline, CDR1 is SGHVS and CDR2 FQNEAQ. The CDR3 spans 15 residues. The germline V and J ends were trimmed by 1 base and 0 bases, with 7 bases remaining between them. The CDR3 DNA reads TGTGCCAGCAGCTTAGGCATCGATAGCAATCAGCCCCAGCATTTT. Its translation is CASSLGIDSNQPQHF.

The chain recombines TRBV13 with TRBJ1-5, with D unresolved. Trimming removed 0 bases at V and 6 bases at J, with 9 bases between. The CDR3 loop spans 14 amino acids. In germline, CDR1 is PRHDT, CDR2 FYEKMQ (reference sequence). The CDR3 protein is CASSLGEGGQPQHF. CDR3 DNA sequence: TGTGCCAGCAGCTTAGGGGAGGGTGGTCAGCCCCAGCATTTT.